Detailed here is one T cell receptor beta chain. In the authors' workflow: Using reference gene primer amplification, nucleated cell counts were estimated. Generated by immunoSEQ multiplex PCR, the TCRdb table keeps only in-frame clones and is missing some. V, J and clone size are those of that table, while D and trimming were read from the DNA. The data contain some 200,000 clones, 86% of them singletons. The data were taken from a study of blood T cell repertoires in COVID-19. Study summary: Samples taken during acute and convalescent COVID-19 were collected in the United States, Italy and Spain. PBMCs, B-cell-depleted T cells, or T cells provided the cDNA or gDNA that made up the material.

V was clipped by 3 bases and J by 3 bases, with 11 bases between them. Looked up from germline, CDR1 is KGHSH and CDR2 is LQKENI. CDR3 length: 14 amino acids. What was sequenced was peripheral blood. The J gene is TRBJ1-1, the V gene TRBV18; the D gene is possibly TRBD1 (6 bases). The source of this sequence is a man aged 65-85 years with acute or convalescent COVID-19. The DNA for the CDR3 is TGTGCCAGCTCACCGTCACAGGGAGACACTGAAGCTTTCTTT. Translating gives CASSPSQGDTEAFF.